The clone carrying this T cell receptor (beta chain) was counted between two and nine times. Its antigen is as yet unknown. The CDR3 consists of 14 residues. Germline V CDR1 and CDR2: SGHRS, YFSETQ. The V and J ends lost 4 bases and 2 bases, in that order; junction bases with no gene match: 4. The data are from a study of cytomegalovirus exposure and HLA in healthy donors. Samples came from healthy bone marrow donors. Donors sampled were nominally healthy, though unrecorded immune exposures were likely. Study-wide findings and caveats: Because they were indistinguishable, some V segments, including TRBV6-2 and TRBV6-3, were excluded. The authors later linked a missense DCLRE1C variant to TCR beta V- and J-gene trimming.

Amplification used 60 Vbeta primers and 13 Jbeta primers. Some clones are missing from TCRdb's copy, which holds only in-frame ones; the method was immunoSEQ multiplex PCR. The table lists over 100,000 clones, roughly 65% of them singletons. This receptor was obtained from a man aged 35 to 55 in good health and CMV-seropositive. Sequenced sample: PBMCs. The chain is built from TRBV5-1 and TRBJ2-7; TRBD1 agrees at 9 bases. DNA of the CDR3: TGCGCCAGCAGCCGGGACAGGGTCCCCTACGAGCAGTACTTC. Translation gives CASSRDRVPYEQYF.